This TCR beta chain is from a study of OX40 agonist ivuxolimab in advanced cancers. Whole-study context: Dose-escalation patients were diagnosed with hepatocellular carcinoma, melanoma, renal cell cancer or head and neck cancer. Study-wide points: Near-lowest levels of clonal expansion characterized partial responders at 0.1-3.0 mg/kg. CD4+ and CD8+ blood T cells expanded clonally by week 6 at 0.1 to 3.0 mg/kg.

Germline V CDR1 and CDR2: SGHTA, FQGNSA. The CDR3 is 18 residues long. V was pared by 2 bases and J by 6 bases, with 17 bases of the junction left unmatched. Turning to this clone: Its antigen remains unidentified.

Clones were sequenced by immunoSEQ multiplex PCR, and TCRdb holds only the in-frame ones, with some missing. This table has fewer than 80,000 clones, roughly nine tenths appearing once. Specimen: CD4+ or CD8+ T cells sorted from blood, collected in a trial of the OX40 agonist ivuxolimab. The TCR originated in an adult with an advanced solid tumor such as melanoma, head and neck, liver or kidney cancer. The genes are TRBV7-2 and TRBJ2-7; 9 nucleotides align to TRBD2. DNA for the CDR3: TGTGCCAGCAGCTTATTAGGGGAGACGGAACTAGCGGGTTCCGAGCAGTACTTC. Amino acid sequence: CASSLLGETELAGSEQYF.